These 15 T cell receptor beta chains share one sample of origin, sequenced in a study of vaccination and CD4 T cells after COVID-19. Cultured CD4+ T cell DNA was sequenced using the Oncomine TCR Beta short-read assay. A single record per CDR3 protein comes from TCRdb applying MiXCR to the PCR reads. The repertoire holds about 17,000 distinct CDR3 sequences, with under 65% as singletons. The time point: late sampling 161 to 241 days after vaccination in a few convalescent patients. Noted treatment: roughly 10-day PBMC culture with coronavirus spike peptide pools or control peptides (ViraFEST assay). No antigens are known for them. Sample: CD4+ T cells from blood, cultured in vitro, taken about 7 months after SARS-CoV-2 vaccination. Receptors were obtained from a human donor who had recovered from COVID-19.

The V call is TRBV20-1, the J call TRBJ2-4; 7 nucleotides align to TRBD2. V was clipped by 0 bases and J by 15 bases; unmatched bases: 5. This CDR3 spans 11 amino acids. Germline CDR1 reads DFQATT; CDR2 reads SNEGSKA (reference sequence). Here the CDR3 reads CSARDRRTRYF. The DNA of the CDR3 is TGCAGTGCTAGAGATAGGAGGACTAGGTACTTC.

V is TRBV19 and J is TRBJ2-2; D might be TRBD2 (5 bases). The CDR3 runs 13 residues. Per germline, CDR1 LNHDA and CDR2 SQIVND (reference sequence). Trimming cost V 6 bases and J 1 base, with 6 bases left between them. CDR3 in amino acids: CASSRGNTGELFF. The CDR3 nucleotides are TGTGCCAGTAGCCGGGGGAACACCGGGGAGCTGTTTTTT.

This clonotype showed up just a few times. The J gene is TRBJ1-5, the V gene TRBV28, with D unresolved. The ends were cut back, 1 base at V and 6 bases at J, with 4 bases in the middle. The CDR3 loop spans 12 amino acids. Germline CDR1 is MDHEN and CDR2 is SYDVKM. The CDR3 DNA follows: TGTGCCAGCAGTTTATATCGTCAGCCCCAGCATTTT. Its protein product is CASSLYRQPQHF.

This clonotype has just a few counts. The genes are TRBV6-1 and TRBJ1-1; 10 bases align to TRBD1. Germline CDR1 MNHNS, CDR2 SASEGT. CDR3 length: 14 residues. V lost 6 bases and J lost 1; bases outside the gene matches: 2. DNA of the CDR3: TGTGCCAGCAGCGACAGGGGGCGGAACACTGAAGCTTTCTTT. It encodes CASSDRGRNTEAFF.

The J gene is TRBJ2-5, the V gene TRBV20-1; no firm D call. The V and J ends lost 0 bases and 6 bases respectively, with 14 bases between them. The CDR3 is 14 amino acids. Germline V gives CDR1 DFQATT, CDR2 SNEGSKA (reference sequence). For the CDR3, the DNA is TGCAGTGCTAGAGATCCCGCGAGGCTGAAGACCCAGTACTTC. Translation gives CSARDPARLKTQYF.

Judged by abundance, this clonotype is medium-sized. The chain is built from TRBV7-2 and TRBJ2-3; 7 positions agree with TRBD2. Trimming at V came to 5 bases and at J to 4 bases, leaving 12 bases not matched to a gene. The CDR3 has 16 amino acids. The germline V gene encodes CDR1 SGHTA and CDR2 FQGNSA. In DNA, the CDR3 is TGTGCCAGCAGCCAGAGGGGCGGGAGTATCCCAGATACGCAGTATTTT. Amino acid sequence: CASSQRGGSIPDTQYF.

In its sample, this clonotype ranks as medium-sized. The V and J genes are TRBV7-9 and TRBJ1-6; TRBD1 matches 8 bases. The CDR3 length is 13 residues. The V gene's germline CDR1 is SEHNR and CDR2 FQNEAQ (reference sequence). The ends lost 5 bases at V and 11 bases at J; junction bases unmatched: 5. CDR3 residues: CASSVTGDAPLHF. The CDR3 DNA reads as TGTGCCAGCAGCGTGACAGGGGACGCACCCCTCCACTTT.

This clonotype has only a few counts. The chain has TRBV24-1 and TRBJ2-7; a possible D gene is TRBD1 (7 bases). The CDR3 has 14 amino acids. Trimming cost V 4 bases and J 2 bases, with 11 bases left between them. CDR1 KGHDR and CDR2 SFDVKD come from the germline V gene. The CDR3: CATSDQGGPYEQYF. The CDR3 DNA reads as TGTGCCACCAGTGACCAGGGGGGCCCCTACGAGCAGTACTTC.

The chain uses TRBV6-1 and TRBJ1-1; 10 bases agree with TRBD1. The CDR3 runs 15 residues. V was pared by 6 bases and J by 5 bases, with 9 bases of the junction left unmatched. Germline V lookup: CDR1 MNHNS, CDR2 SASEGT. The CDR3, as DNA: TGTGCCAGCAGGTCCCGGGACAGGGGTGGGACTGAAGCTTTCTTT. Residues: CASRSRDRGGTEAFF.

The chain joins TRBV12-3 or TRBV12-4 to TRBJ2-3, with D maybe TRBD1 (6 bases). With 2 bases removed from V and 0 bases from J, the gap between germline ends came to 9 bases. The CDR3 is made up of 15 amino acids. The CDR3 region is CASSLRDTSTDTQYF. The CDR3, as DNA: TGTGCCAGCAGTTTAAGGGACACCAGCACAGATACGCAGTATTTT.

This chain's CDR3 is CASSPNPTGWYTGELFF. Here the CDR3 DNA reads TGTGCCAGCAGCCCCAATCCGACTGGGTGGTACACCGGGGAGCTGTTTTTT. The V gene is TRBV7-9, the J gene TRBJ2-2; unclear D gene. Trimming cost V 5 bases and J 3 bases, with 19 bases left between them. The CDR3 contains 17 residues. CDR1 and CDR2 (germline): SEHNR, FQNEAQ (reference sequence).

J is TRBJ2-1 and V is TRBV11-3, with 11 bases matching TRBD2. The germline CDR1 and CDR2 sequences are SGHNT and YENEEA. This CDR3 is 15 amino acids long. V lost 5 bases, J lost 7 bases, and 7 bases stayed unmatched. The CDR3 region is CASSTRLAGRNEQFF. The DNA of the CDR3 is TGTGCCAGCAGCACCCGACTAGCGGGAAGGAATGAGCAGTTCTTC.

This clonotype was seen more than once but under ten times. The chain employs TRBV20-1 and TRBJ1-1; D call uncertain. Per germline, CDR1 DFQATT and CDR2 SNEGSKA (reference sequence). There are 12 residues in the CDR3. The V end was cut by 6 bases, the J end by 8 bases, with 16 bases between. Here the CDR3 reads CSARPGTTEAFF. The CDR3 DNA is TGCAGTGCGCGTCCAGGAACAACCGAAGCTTTCTTT.

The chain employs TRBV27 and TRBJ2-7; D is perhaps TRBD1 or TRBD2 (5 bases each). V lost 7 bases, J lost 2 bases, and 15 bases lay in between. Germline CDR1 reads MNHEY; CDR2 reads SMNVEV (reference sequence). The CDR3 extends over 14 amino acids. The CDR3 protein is CASKLRDAAYEQYF. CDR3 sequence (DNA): TGTGCCAGCAAACTACGGGACGCAGCCTACGAGCAGTACTTC.

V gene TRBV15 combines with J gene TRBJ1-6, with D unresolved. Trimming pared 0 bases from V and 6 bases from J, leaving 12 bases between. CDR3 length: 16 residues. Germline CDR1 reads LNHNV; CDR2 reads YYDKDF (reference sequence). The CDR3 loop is CATSRDLSRFNSPLHF. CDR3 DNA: TGTGCCACCAGCAGAGATCTGTCCAGGTTTAATTCACCCCTCCACTTT.